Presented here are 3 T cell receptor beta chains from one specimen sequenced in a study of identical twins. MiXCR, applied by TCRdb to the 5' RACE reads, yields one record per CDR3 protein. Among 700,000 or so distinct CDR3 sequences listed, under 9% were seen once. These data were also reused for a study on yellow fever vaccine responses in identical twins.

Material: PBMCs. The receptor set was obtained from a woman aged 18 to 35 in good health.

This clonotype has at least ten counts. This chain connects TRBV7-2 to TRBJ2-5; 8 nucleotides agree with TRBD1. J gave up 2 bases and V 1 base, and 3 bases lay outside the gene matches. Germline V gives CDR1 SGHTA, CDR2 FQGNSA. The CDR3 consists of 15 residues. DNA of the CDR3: TGTGCCAGCAGCTTAGTCACAGGGGGTCAAGAGACCCAGTACTTC. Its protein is CASSLVTGGQETQYF.

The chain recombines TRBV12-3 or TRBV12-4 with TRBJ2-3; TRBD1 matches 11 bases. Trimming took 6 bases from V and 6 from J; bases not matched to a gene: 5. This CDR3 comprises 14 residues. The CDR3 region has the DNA TGTGCCAGCAGCCGAGGACAGGGGGCTGATACGCAGTATTTT. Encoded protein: CASSRGQGADTQYF.

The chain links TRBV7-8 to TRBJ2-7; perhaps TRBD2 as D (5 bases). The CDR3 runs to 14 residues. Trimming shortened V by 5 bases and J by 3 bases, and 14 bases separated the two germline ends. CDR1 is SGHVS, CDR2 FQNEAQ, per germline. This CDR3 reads CASSMGEIHYEQYF. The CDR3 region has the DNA TGTGCCAGCAGCATGGGAGAGATTCACTACGAGCAGTACTTC.